These T cell receptor beta chains were read from a single sample in a study of blood T cell repertoires in COVID-19. Sequencing was performed with immunoSEQ multiplex PCR; in TCRdb, only in-frame clones are kept and a portion is missing. The sample records 110,000 to 150,000 clones, around 82% being singletons. Sequencing used peripheral blood. The origin of the receptors is a human donor in a cohort sampled during active COVID-19. Both conserved end residues are part of each CDR3. D genes are given only for firm matches. Clone size, where shown, is once, few, many, or a class for clones that have expanded.

V: TRBV11-3; J: TRBJ2-2; D: -; size: -; CDR3: CASSDTTGELFF; DNA: TGTGCCAGCAGCGATACAACCGGGGAGCTGTTTTTT
V: TRBV6-5; J: TRBJ2-7; D: -; size: few; CDR3: CASMISGVSSYEQYF; DNA: TGTGCCAGCATGATTTCAGGGGTCTCTTCCTACGAGCAGTACTTC
V: TRBV7-9; J: TRBJ1-3; D: -; size: -; CDR3: CASSLGTVSGNTIYF; DNA: TGTGCCAGCAGCTTAGGGACAGTCTCTGGAAACACCATATATTTT
V: TRBV7-8; J: TRBJ1-3; D: -; size: -; CDR3: CASSLAQGGNTIYF; DNA: TGTGCCAGCAGCTTAGCTCAGGGAGGAAACACCATATATTTT
V: TRBV7-2; J: TRBJ2-1; D: TRBD1; size: -; CDR3: CASSLAGGFSYNEQFF; DNA: TGTGCCAGCAGCTTAGCAGGGGGCTTCTCCTACAATGAGCAGTTCTTC
V: TRBV5-1; J: TRBJ2-1; D: -; size: -; CDR3: CASSSTGLQFF; DNA: TGCGCCAGCAGCAGTACGGGTTTGCAGTTCTTC
V: TRBV6-6; J: TRBJ2-7; D: TRBD2; size: -; CDR3: CASSKSGGDEQYF; DNA: TGTGCCAGCAGCAAAAGCGGGGGCGACGAGCAGTACTTC
V: TRBV7-2; J: TRBJ2-5; D: TRBD1; size: once; CDR3: CASSWRTGEETQYF; DNA: TGTGCCAGCAGCTGGAGGACAGGGGAGGAGACCCAGTACTTC
V: TRBV19; J: TRBJ1-5; D: -; size: -; CDR3: CASSPQGNRAGNQPQHF; DNA: TGTGCCAGTAGTCCGCAGGGCAACAGGGCAGGCAATCAGCCCCAGCATTTT
V: TRBV7-2; J: TRBJ2-7; D: -; size: -; CDR3: CASSSSRREQYF; DNA: TGTGCCAGCAGCTCCTCGCGGCGCGAGCAGTACTTC
V: TRBV7-6; J: TRBJ1-4; D: -; size: -; CDR3: CASSADKSTNEKLFF; DNA: TGTGCCAGCAGCGCTGACAAATCAACTAATGAAAAACTGTTTTTT
V: TRBV2; J: TRBJ2-5; D: -; size: -; CDR3: CASHTVPGETQYF; DNA: TGTGCCAGCCATACAGTCCCGGGGGAGACCCAGTACTTC
V: TRBV11-1; J: TRBJ1-6; D: -; size: -; CDR3: CASSSGNNSPLHF; DNA: TGTGCCAGCAGCTCCGGGAATAATTCACCCCTCCACTTT
V: TRBV20-1; J: TRBJ1-1; D: -; size: -; CDR3: CSASRGMNTEAFF; DNA: TGCAGTGCTAGTCGAGGGATGAACACTGAAGCTTTCTTT
V: TRBV5-1; J: TRBJ2-2; D: TRBD2; size: -; CDR3: CASRGREDTGELFF; DNA: TGCGCCAGCAGGGGGCGGGAGGACACCGGGGAGCTGTTTTTT
V: TRBV12-5; J: TRBJ2-1; D: -; size: -; CDR3: CASARGGSYNEQFF; DNA: TGTGCTAGTGCCCGGGGTGGCTCCTACAATGAGCAGTTCTTC
V: TRBV7-9; J: TRBJ2-7; D: TRBD2; size: -; CDR3: CASSLGSGATFGEQYF; DNA: TGTGCCAGCAGCTTAGGGAGCGGGGCAACGTTTGGCGAGCAGTACTTC
V: TRBV12-5; J: TRBJ2-3; D: -; size: -; CDR3: CASGLGAKSISDTQYF; DNA: TGTGCTAGTGGTTTGGGAGCGAAGAGCATTTCGGATACGCAGTATTTT
V: TRBV6-2/TRBV6-3; J: TRBJ1-3; D: -; size: -; CDR3: CASSYRSDIYF; DNA: TGTGCCAGCAGTTACCGGTCCGACATATATTTT
V: TRBV5-1; J: TRBJ2-5; D: TRBD2; size: -; CDR3: CASSFSGGALETQYF; DNA: TGCGCCAGCAGCTTTAGCGGGGGGGCCCTTGAGACCCAGTACTTC
V: TRBV27; J: TRBJ2-3; D: TRBD2; size: -; CDR3: CASRTSGADTQYF; DNA: TGTGCCAGCAGGACTAGCGGGGCAGATACGCAGTATTTT
V: TRBV24-1; J: TRBJ2-5; D: TRBD2; size: -; CDR3: CATSDPGLAGEQTQYF; DNA: TGTGCCACCAGTGATCCGGGACTAGCGGGAGAACAGACCCAGTACTTC
V: TRBV27; J: TRBJ1-6; D: TRBD1; size: -; CDR3: CASSWDSLNSPLHF; DNA: TGTGCCAGCAGCTGGGACAGCCTTAATTCACCCCTCCACTTT
V: TRBV10-2; J: TRBJ2-7; D: -; size: -; CDR3: CASSLTRSYEQYF; DNA: TGCGCCAGCAGCCTAACTAGATCCTACGAGCAGTACTTC
V: TRBV3-1/TRBV3-2; J: TRBJ1-2; D: -; size: -; CDR3: CASSQGLGDRGYTF; DNA: TGTGCCAGCAGCCAAGGGCTAGGGGATAGAGGCTACACCTTC
V: TRBV7-2; J: TRBJ2-5; D: TRBD2; size: -; CDR3: CASSFPGGRETQYF; DNA: TGTGCCAGCAGCTTCCCGGGGGGTCGCGAGACCCAGTACTTC
V: TRBV6-5; J: TRBJ1-5; D: TRBD1; size: once; CDR3: CASSQTGGGREPQHF; DNA: TGTGCCAGCAGCCAGACAGGGGGCGGGAGGGAGCCCCAGCATTTT
V: TRBV29-1; J: TRBJ2-7; D: TRBD1; size: -; CDR3: CSVEDGQGAYEQYF; DNA: TGCAGCGTTGAAGACGGGCAGGGGGCTTACGAGCAGTACTTC
V: TRBV5-1; J: TRBJ1-4; D: -; size: many; CDR3: CASSSGRGDEKLFF; DNA: TGCGCCAGCAGCAGTGGGAGGGGAGACGAAAAACTGTTTTTT
V: TRBV7-3; J: TRBJ1-2; D: -; size: -; CDR3: CASSLHGQGGYTF; DNA: TGTGCCAGCAGCTTACATGGCCAGGGTGGCTACACCTTC
V: TRBV19; J: TRBJ2-3; D: -; size: -; CDR3: CASSIDKDTQYF; DNA: TGTGCCAGTAGTATAGATAAAGATACGCAGTATTTT
V: TRBV6-5; J: TRBJ1-4; D: -; size: -; CDR3: CASSYTATNEKLFF; DNA: TGTGCCAGCAGTTACACTGCAACTAATGAAAAACTGTTTTTT
V: TRBV5-1; J: TRBJ2-5; D: -; size: -; CDR3: CASSLGGSWETQYF; DNA: TGCGCCAGCAGCTTAGGAGGGTCCTGGGAGACCCAGTACTTC
V: TRBV5-1; J: TRBJ1-6; D: -; size: -; CDR3: CASSVKPTGHGDSYNSPLHF; DNA: TGCGCCAGCAGCGTTAAGCCCACAGGGCATGGGGACTCCTATAATTCACCCCTCCACTTT
V: TRBV5-1; J: TRBJ2-5; D: TRBD1; size: -; CDR3: CASRRQGVGETQYF; DNA: TGCGCCAGCAGAAGACAGGGGGTGGGAGAGACCCAGTACTTC
V: TRBV9; J: TRBJ1-1; D: TRBD1; size: few; CDR3: CASSARQGLNTEAFF; DNA: TGTGCCAGCAGCGCCAGACAGGGATTGAACACTGAAGCTTTCTTT
V: TRBV29-1; J: TRBJ2-5; D: TRBD2; size: -; CDR3: CSVATSGGYPGQYF; DNA: TGCAGCGTAGCCACTAGCGGGGGCTACCCCGGCCAGTACTTC
V: TRBV25-1; J: TRBJ2-7; D: -; size: -; CDR3: CASSASAGGGYYEQYF; DNA: TGTGCCAGCAGTGCATCGGCGGGTGGGGGCTACTACGAGCAGTACTTC
V: TRBV4-2; J: TRBJ2-7; D: -; size: -; CDR3: CASSPYRRSPYEQYF; DNA: TGTGCCAGCAGCCCATACAGGCGATCGCCCTACGAGCAGTACTTC
V: TRBV5-1; J: TRBJ1-2; D: TRBD1; size: -; CDR3: CASSPDRARQYGYTF; DNA: TGCGCCAGCAGCCCAGACAGGGCCCGTCAATATGGCTACACCTTC
V: TRBV7-2; J: TRBJ2-7; D: -; size: -; CDR3: CASSLAGRGRGRSYEQYF; DNA: TGTGCCAGCAGCTTAGCCGGGAGGGGGCGAGGGCGCTCCTACGAGCAGTACTTC
V: TRBV24-1; J: TRBJ1-2; D: TRBD1; size: once; CDR3: CATSEGRGEANYGYTF; DNA: TGTGCCACCAGTGAGGGCAGGGGGGAAGCTAACTATGGCTACACCTTC
V: TRBV6-1; J: TRBJ1-2; D: -; size: -; CDR3: CASSEVGGYGYTF; DNA: TGTGCCAGCAGTGAAGTAGGGGGCTATGGCTACACCTTC
V: TRBV4-2; J: TRBJ2-1; D: TRBD1; size: many; CDR3: CASSQERGHEQFF; DNA: TGTGCCAGCAGCCAAGAGAGGGGGCATGAGCAGTTCTTC
V: TRBV5-4; J: TRBJ1-1; D: -; size: -; CDR3: CASSLERRVGTEAFF; DNA: TGTGCCAGCAGCTTGGAGCGCAGGGTGGGAACTGAAGCTTTCTTT
V: TRBV6-4; J: TRBJ1-6; D: TRBD1; size: -; CDR3: CASSEGQGAGSPLHF; DNA: TGTGCCAGCAGTGAGGGACAGGGGGCTGGTTCACCCCTCCACTTT
V: TRBV25-1; J: TRBJ2-1; D: -; size: few; CDR3: CASSDLIGGDYNEQFF; DNA: TGTGCCAGCAGTGACCTTATAGGAGGGGATTACAATGAGCAGTTCTTC
V: TRBV27; J: TRBJ2-3; D: -; size: -; CDR3: CASSFGRLWGPDTQYF; DNA: TGTGCCAGCAGTTTTGGACGCCTCTGGGGCCCAGATACGCAGTATTTT
V: TRBV6-2/TRBV6-3; J: TRBJ2-5; D: TRBD2; size: -; CDR3: CASRPSGQETQYF; DNA: TGTGCCAGCAGGCCTAGCGGTCAAGAGACCCAGTACTTC
V: TRBV19; J: TRBJ1-3; D: TRBD1; size: -; CDR3: CASTGTAGNTIYF; DNA: TGTGCCAGTACCGGGACAGCTGGAAACACCATATATTTT
V: TRBV27; J: TRBJ1-4; D: -; size: -; CDR3: CASSSPARRKLFF; DNA: TGTGCCAGCAGTTCCCCCGCAAGGAGGAAACTGTTTTTT
V: TRBV19; J: TRBJ2-3; D: TRBD1; size: -; CDR3: CASSTTGVSTTDTQYF; DNA: TGTGCCAGTAGTACGACAGGGGTGAGCACCACAGATACGCAGTATTTT